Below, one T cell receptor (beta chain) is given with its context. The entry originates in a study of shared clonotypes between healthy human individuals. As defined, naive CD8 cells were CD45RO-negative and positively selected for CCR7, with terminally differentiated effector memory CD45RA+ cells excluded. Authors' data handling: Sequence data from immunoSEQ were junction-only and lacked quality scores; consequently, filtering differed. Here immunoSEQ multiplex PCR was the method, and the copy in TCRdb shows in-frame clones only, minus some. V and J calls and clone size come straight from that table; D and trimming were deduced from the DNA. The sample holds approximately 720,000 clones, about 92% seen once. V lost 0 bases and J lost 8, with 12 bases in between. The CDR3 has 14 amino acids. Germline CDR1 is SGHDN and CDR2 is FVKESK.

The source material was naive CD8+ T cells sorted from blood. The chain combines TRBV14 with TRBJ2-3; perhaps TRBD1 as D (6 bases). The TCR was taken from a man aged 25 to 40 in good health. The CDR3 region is CASSQDTGFGTQYF. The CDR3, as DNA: TGTGCCAGCAGCCAAGACACAGGGTTTGGTACGCAGTATTTT.